This is a list of T cell receptor beta chains from one sample in a study of blood T cell repertoires in COVID-19. The repertoire was sequenced with immunoSEQ multiplex PCR; TCRdb's copy has only in-frame clones and lacks some. The sample records 350,000 to 450,000 clones, about 85% being singletons. The sample comprised peripheral blood. The receptors derive from a woman aged 18-29 years with acute or convalescent COVID-19. The conserved cysteine and the conserved F or W are not part of the CDR3 here.

V gene,CDR3 protein
TRBV7-2,ASSLFGGVGTGELF
TRBV5-1,ASSLFPRKYNEQF
TRBV30,ACTNSQGNYGYT
TRBV12-5,ASGLLRNEQF
TRBV19,ASSLSRQDLGGIGYT
TRBV19,ASRGAETQY
TRBV9,ASSKGAPNLGGEKLF
TRBV4-1,ASSQDPGQSYEQY
TRBV14,ASSQERGGEQY
TRBV5-1,ASSLSLAADTGELF
TRBV13,ASRRLAGREEQF
TRBV13,ASSLRPITDTQY
TRBV30,AWKQGTYGYT
TRBV5-4,ASSLGLAGGSQETQY
TRBV28,ASRGQDIFSYEQY
TRBV19,ASRDRRGQGWYGYT
TRBV6-1,ASSELSGRWTDTQY
TRBV5-6,ASSFVRGVYGYT
TRBV2,ASGEADQNTGELF
TRBV18,ASSPAGLNHQYGYT
TRBV5-1,ASTYDRGETQY
TRBV6-6,ASSRGPDREVGGELF
TRBV3-1/TRBV3-2,ASSQERGYT
TRBV14,ASSQDRGGEKLF
TRBV29-1,SVDGTGENTEAF
TRBV6-6,ASSWGQHQETQY
TRBV28,ASRPRDLREYQPQH
TRBV12-3/TRBV12-4,ASMLAGNQPQH
TRBV28,ASRVWDRAETQY
TRBV27,ASSHDRGDTQY
TRBV2,ASRGTGVNEKLF
TRBV11-2,ASSYSGGGRQETQY
TRBV5-8,ASSLGLLDTQY
TRBV7-3,ASSPSSPLTGELF
TRBV3-1/TRBV3-2,ASSQVPPSGRDNEQF
TRBV7-8,ASSSQGAGEAF
TRBV25-1,ASTLGHITEAF
TRBV11-2,ASNRDSRNTIY
TRBV3-1/TRBV3-2,ASSLDTYGYT
TRBV28,ASGRAGQIYEQY
TRBV30,AWSDRLAGGLRETQY
TRBV6-5,ATIQGHSNYGYT
TRBV28,ASSTAGNQPQH
TRBV30,ACGTGYTEAF
TRBV2,ASRTGQGLGYGYT